What follows are 27 T cell receptor beta chains derived from one specimen sequenced in a study of T cells in Graves' hyperthyroidism and ophthalmopathy. Amplified TCR beta CDR3 regions derived from RNA transcripts. The HTBI set primed first-round TCR CDR3 RT-PCR. One entry per CDR3 protein, called by TCRdb with MiXCR from the multiplex PCR reads. Of around 480,000 distinct CDR3 sequences listed, roughly an eighth were seen once; the top ten hold less than 20%. What was sequenced was blood. The receptors derive from a woman aged 18-29 years with Graves' hyperthyroidism.

There are many counts of this clonotype. The chain combines TRBV10-3 with TRBJ2-1, with 7 positions matching TRBD2. Germline CDR1 reads ENHRY; CDR2 reads SYGVKD. The CDR3 spans 15 residues. J lost 0 bases, V lost 8 bases, and 7 bases had no gene match. The DNA for the CDR3 is TGTGCCATCCGGGGTACGGGGGGCTCCTACAATGAGCAGTTCTTC. It yields the protein CAIRGTGGSYNEQFF.

This clonotype has at least ten counts. The rearrangement joins TRBV3-1 to TRBJ2-1; 10 nucleotides match TRBD2. From germline, CDR1 is LGHDT and CDR2 YNNKEL (reference sequence). CDR3 length: 15 amino acids. Trimming at V came to 4 bases and at J to 5 bases, leaving 5 bases not matched to a gene. CDR3 loop: CASSPRTSGNNEQFF. For the CDR3, the DNA is TGTGCCAGCAGCCCGAGGACTAGCGGAAACAATGAGCAGTTCTTC.

The V and J genes are TRBV2 and TRBJ2-1; the match to TRBD2 covers 10 bases. CDR1 and CDR2 (germline): SNHLY, FYNNEI. The CDR3 has 15 residues. Trimming took 3 bases from V and 5 from J; bases not matched to a gene: 4. Here the CDR3 DNA reads TGTGCCAGCAGTGAGTCGACTAGCGGGCACAATGAGCAGTTCTTC. Translated: CASSESTSGHNEQFF.

This clonotype has at least ten counts. The V call is TRBV6-1, the J call TRBJ1-2, with D perhaps TRBD1 (5 bases). Germline lookup yields CDR1 MNHNS and CDR2 SASEGT. V was cut by 6 bases and J by 2 bases, with 16 bases left in between. The CDR3 spans 15 residues. The chain's CDR3 is CASRDHQGKNYGYTF. The CDR3 DNA is TGTGCCAGCAGGGACCATCAGGGTAAAAACTATGGCTACACCTTC.

This clonotype was counted between two and nine times. The chain links TRBV29-1 to TRBJ2-3; D uncertain. V lost 8 bases, J lost 3 bases, and 12 bases lay in between. The CDR3 spans 12 residues. Germline-derived CDR1 and CDR2 are SQVTM and ANQGSEA. The CDR3 nucleotides are TGCAGCACCGAGCTTGATACAGATACGCAGTATTTT. It specifies CSTELDTDTQYF.

This clonotype was seen repeatedly, ten times or more. In DNA, the CDR3 is TGTGCCAGCAGCCCGGGACAGGGCTGGACTGAAGCTTTCTTT. This codes for CASSPGQGWTEAFF. This chain links TRBV18 with TRBJ1-1, with 9 bases aligning to TRBD1. This CDR3 comprises 14 residues. The germline gives CDR1 KGHSH, CDR2 LQKENI. The V gene end was trimmed by 8 bases and the J gene end by 5 bases; junction bases not matched to a gene: 9.

A note on this clonotype: With a much larger clone just one base away, this may be a read error. The rearrangement uses TRBV12-3 or TRBV12-4 and TRBJ2-5; perhaps TRBD1 as D (5 bases). This CDR3 contains 14 residues. The CDR3 sequence: CASSLTAVQETRYF. The CDR3 bases are TGTGCCAGCAGTTTGACAGCCGTCCAAGAGACCCGGTACTTC.

This clonotype appeared many times. V usage is TRBV7-9 and J usage is TRBJ1-3; no clear D. The V end lost 3 bases, the J end lost 8 bases, and 11 bases lay between the germline ends. Germline V CDR1 and CDR2: SEHNR, FQNEAQ (reference sequence). This CDR3 spans 13 amino acids. The CDR3 coding sequence is TGTGCCAGCAGCTTGACCGGAGCAGACACCATATATTTT. This codes for CASSLTGADTIYF.

This clonotype has at least ten counts. CDR3 DNA sequence: TGTGCCAGCAGCCCTCCGGGACTAGCCTCCGTAGATACGCAGTATTTT. Translated, it gives CASSPPGLASVDTQYF. The rearrangement links TRBV7-3 to TRBJ2-3, with 9 bases lining up with TRBD2. The CDR3 length is 16 residues. Germline V CDR1 and CDR2: SGHTA, FQGTGA. V shed 5 bases and J 5 bases; nucleotides not matched to a gene: 11. Drawing the rest from reference TRBV7-3 and TRBJ2-3, the complete variable domain is GAGVSQTPSNKVTEKGKYVELRCDPISGHTALYWYRQSLGQGPEFLIYFQGTGAADDSGLPNDRFFAVRPEGSVSTLKIQRTERGDSAVYLCASSPPGLASVDTQYFGPGTRLTVL.

The sample holds many counts of this clonotype. The chain links TRBV25-1 to TRBJ2-3; D gene unclear. Germline CDR1 and CDR2: MGHDK and SYGVNS. Trimming left V 7 bases short and J 2 bases short, with 7 bases between. This CDR3 has 12 residues. CDR3: CASTDNTDTQYF. The DNA for the CDR3 is TGTGCCAGCACTGACAACACAGATACGCAGTATTTT.

The chain has TRBV3-1 and TRBJ1-4; TRBD1 might be the D (5 bases). V dropped 5 bases and J dropped 8 bases, with 18 bases sitting between them. The germline gives CDR1 LGHDT, CDR2 YNNKEL (reference sequence). This CDR3 has 15 residues. CDR3 in DNA: TGTGCCAGCAGCGTAGCTAGGGGCCCCCGGGAAAAACTGTTTTTT. It is translated as CASSVARGPREKLFF.

The rearrangement links TRBV29-1 to TRBJ2-3; D remains ambiguous. Germline assignment: CDR1 SQVTM and CDR2 ANQGSEA. V lost 4 bases, J lost 1 base, and 12 bases lay in between. The CDR3 extends over 14 amino acids. The CDR3 DNA follows: TGCAGCGTTGGTAGGTGGGAAGGCACAGATACGCAGTATTTT. It encodes CSVGRWEGTDTQYF.

This clonotype was detected many times. The chain has TRBV4-2 and TRBJ1-6; D is unresolved. Deletions cut 0 bases from V and 0 bases from J, with 12 bases between. CDR1 and CDR2 from the germline V gene are LGHNA and YNFKEQ. The CDR3 length is 18 residues. CDR3 in amino acids: CASSQDIQLSSYNSPLHF. DNA of the CDR3: TGTGCCAGCAGCCAAGACATACAACTTAGCTCCTATAATTCACCCCTCCACTTT.

Many counts were recorded for this clonotype. The chain employs TRBV2 and TRBJ2-1, with 7 bases matching TRBD1. J gave up 0 bases and V 6 bases, and 5 bases lay outside the gene matches. The CDR3 has 15 residues. Germline V lookup: CDR1 SNHLY, CDR2 FYNNEI. CDR3 region: CASSPGQSSYNEQFF. The CDR3 nucleotides are TGTGCCAGCAGCCCGGGACAGAGCTCCTACAATGAGCAGTTCTTC.

This clonotype was seen repeatedly, ten times or more. The chain joins TRBV7-6 to TRBJ2-1, with 7 bases matching TRBD1. The length of the CDR3 is 16 residues. The junction had 8 bases not matched to a gene; V was cut back by 2 bases and J by 4 bases. Germline loops: CDR1 SGHVS, CDR2 FNYEAQ. CDR3 sequence (DNA): TGTGCCAGCAGCTTAATCGACAGGGACCAATACAATGAGCAGTTCTTC. It encodes CASSLIDRDQYNEQFF.

Many counts were recorded for this clonotype. The rearrangement joins TRBV19 to TRBJ2-4, with a weak D call TRBD2 (6 bases). V was trimmed by 6 bases and J by 6 bases, leaving 15 bases between them. Germline V gives CDR1 LNHDA, CDR2 SQIVND (reference sequence). CDR3 length equals 14 residues. The CDR3 sequence is CASSGDWGVNIQYF. DNA of the CDR3: TGTGCCAGTAGCGGTGACTGGGGGGTAAACATTCAGTACTTC.

This clonotype has a count of ten or more. The rearrangement joins TRBV9 to TRBJ2-5; no clear D. This CDR3 spans 15 amino acids. Per the germline V gene, CDR1 is SGDLS and CDR2 is YYNGEE. V dropped 0 bases and J dropped 3 bases, with 12 bases sitting between them. CDR3 protein: CASSVGMWEEETQYF. In DNA form, the CDR3 reads TGTGCCAGCAGCGTAGGGATGTGGGAAGAAGAGACCCAGTACTTC.

A few counts support this clonotype. The chain combines TRBV19 with TRBJ2-2; no firm D call. Between the trimmed V and J ends, which lost 5 bases and 6 bases, there was a span of 7 bases. From germline, CDR1 is LNHDA and CDR2 SQIVND (reference sequence). The CDR3 runs to 12 residues. CDR3 amino acids: CASSSHSGELFF. The CDR3 DNA follows: TGTGCCAGTAGTTCTCACTCCGGGGAGCTGTTTTTT.

This clonotype was recorded at least ten times. The chain couples TRBV30 to TRBJ1-1; D gene uncertain. The germline V gene encodes CDR1 GTSNPN and CDR2 SVGIG (reference sequence). The CDR3 extends over 14 amino acids. Trimming pared 1 base from V and 0 bases from J, leaving 9 bases between. CDR3 nucleotide sequence: TGTGCCTGGAGTGAAACAGTACTGAACACTGAAGCTTTCTTT. It specifies CAWSETVLNTEAFF.

The V gene is TRBV19, the J gene TRBJ2-2, with 7 nucleotides matching TRBD2. This CDR3 is 16 amino acids long. The V gene's germline CDR1 is LNHDA and CDR2 SQIVND (reference sequence). Unmatched junction bases numbered 7, after V lost 5 bases and J lost 1 base. The CDR3 nucleotides are TGTGCCAGTAGTGCCCCGACTAGCCTGAACACCGGGGAGCTGTTTTTT. The encoded protein is CASSAPTSLNTGELFF.

This clonotype was seen at least ten times. The V call is TRBV25-1, the J call TRBJ1-4; no clear D. V was shortened by 4 bases and J by 1 base, with 10 bases between the two germline ends. The CDR3 extends over 15 amino acids. Per the germline V gene, CDR1 is MGHDK and CDR2 is SYGVNS. The CDR3, as DNA: TGTGCCAGCAGTGTAGGGTGGCGAACTAATGAAAAACTGTTTTTT. This codes for CASSVGWRTNEKLFF.

This chain connects TRBV19 to TRBJ2-1; possibly TRBD1 for D (7 bases). There are 16 residues in the CDR3. Germline assignment: CDR1 LNHDA and CDR2 SQIVND (reference sequence). V lost 6 bases to trimming and J lost 1 base, with 16 bases between them. The chain's CDR3 is CASSTRQGLSYNEQFF. DNA for the CDR3: TGTGCCAGTAGCACTAGACAGGGACTGTCCTACAATGAGCAGTTCTTC.

This clonotype was seen only a few times. The gene calls are TRBV6-1 and TRBJ2-1, with 10 bases lining up with TRBD1. V lost 6 bases, J lost 6 bases, and 14 bases stayed unmatched. Per the germline V gene, CDR1 is MNHNS and CDR2 is SASEGT. CDR3 length: 17 amino acids. This chain's CDR3 is CASSSGTGVLGFNEQFF. In DNA, the CDR3 is TGTGCCAGCAGCTCCGGGACAGGGGTCTTGGGCTTCAATGAGCAGTTCTTC.

In its sample, this clonotype was seen many times. J is TRBJ2-7 and V is TRBV5-1, with D tentatively TRBD2 (5 bases). Deletions cut 1 base from V and 1 base from J, with 12 bases between. The CDR3 is 15 residues long. CDR1 is SGHRS and CDR2 is YFSETQ in the germline V gene. The CDR3 loop reads CASSLTGGGSYEQYF. The CDR3 nucleotides are TGCGCCAGCAGCTTGACGGGCGGAGGTTCCTACGAGCAGTACTTC.

The chain uses TRBV19 and TRBJ2-7; TRBD1 aligns across 7 bases. This CDR3 is 15 amino acids long. The V gene's germline CDR1 is LNHDA and CDR2 SQIVND (reference sequence). Trimming took 4 bases from V and 4 from J; bases not matched to a gene: 10. The CDR3 is CASSSFAGGEYEQYF. DNA of the CDR3: TGTGCCAGTAGTAGTTTCGCAGGGGGTGAGTACGAGCAGTACTTC.

This clonotype was counted a few times. A junction end diverges from the germline sequence, so it may reflect a read error. The J gene is TRBJ2-2, the V gene TRBV29-1, with D possibly being TRBD1 or TRBD2 (7 bases each). Germline-derived CDR1 and CDR2 are SQVTM and ANQGSEA. The CDR3 has 15 residues. The CDR3 sequence is CNVESDREGTGELFF. CDR3 nucleotide sequence: TGCAACGTTGAATCTGACAGGGAGGGGACCGGGGAGCTGTTTTTT.

This clonotype was counted many times. The chain has TRBV29-1 and TRBJ1-2; 8 bases map to TRBD1. The germline V gene encodes CDR1 SQVTM and CDR2 ANQGSEA. The CDR3 sequence is 12 residues long. With V trimmed by 7 bases and J by 3 bases, 4 bases remained unmatched. CDR3 loop: CSGGQGDYGYTF. The CDR3 DNA reads TGCAGCGGCGGACAGGGTGACTATGGCTACACCTTC.